This TCR beta chain was documented in a study of control samples from healthy donors and cancer patients. Germline CDR1 reads SGHTA; CDR2 reads FQGTGA. This CDR3 has 15 residues. The germline V and J ends were trimmed by 2 bases and 3 bases, with 14 bases remaining between them. Libraries were prepared by immunoSEQ multiplex PCR; TCRdb keeps only in-frame clonotypes and omits some of them. Of 120,000 to 150,000 clones listed, 75% to 95% are singletons. The receptor comes from a man aged 30-40 years in good health. Input material: blood. V gene TRBV7-3 combines with J gene TRBJ2-7, with D tentatively TRBD2 (7 bases). The CDR3 spells CASSLLPGGHYEQYF. The CDR3 DNA reads TGTGCCAGCAGCTTACTTCCCGGGGGGCACTACGAGCAGTACTTC.